A single sample is the source of the 4 T cell receptor beta chains below, sequenced in a study of cytomegalovirus exposure and HLA in healthy donors. PCR was performed using 60 Vbeta and 13 Jbeta primers. Clones were sequenced by immunoSEQ multiplex PCR, and TCRdb holds only the in-frame ones, with some missing. The profile shows 150,000 to 200,000 clones, around 75% of them singletons. Sequencing was done on a sample of PBMCs. The receptor set was obtained from a female donor in good health and CMV-seronegative.

The rearrangement joins TRBV11-2 to TRBJ2-2, with 12 bases fitting TRBD2. The CDR3 has 15 residues. V was clipped by 6 bases and J by 6 bases; unmatched bases: 5. Germline V gene sequence: CDR1 SGHAT, CDR2 FQNNGV. CDR3 bases: TGTGCCAGCAGACTCGGACTAGCGGGGTCCGGGGAGCTGTTTTTT. Translation: CASRLGLAGSGELFF.

V and J are TRBV7-3 and TRBJ2-1; 8 nucleotides match TRBD2. Germline V gene sequence: CDR1 SGHTA, CDR2 FQGTGA. The CDR3 length is 15 residues. The V and J ends lost 5 bases and 9 bases, in that order; junction bases with no gene match: 12. The CDR3 region is CASSRLTGGDGEQFF. CDR3 nucleotides: TGTGCCAGCAGCCGTCTCACGGGAGGGGACGGTGAGCAGTTCTTC.

This sequence joins TRBV25-1 and TRBJ2-7; D might be TRBD1 (6 bases). The CDR3 runs 15 residues. The V gene lost 3 bases and the J gene lost 6 bases, with 18 bases spanning the gap. Germline CDR1 reads MGHDK; CDR2 reads SYGVNS. CDR3 sequence reads: CASSDLQGIPSEQYF. The DNA of the CDR3 is TGTGCCAGCAGTGATCTACAGGGCATCCCCTCCGAGCAGTACTTC.

As for this clone: Relative to the germline gene, one junction end is altered; a read error may explain this. The rearrangement links TRBV19 to TRBJ1-1; a weak D match, TRBD1 (6 bases). The germline V gene has CDR1 LNHDA and CDR2 SQIVND (reference sequence). This CDR3 comprises 15 residues. The CDR3 DNA reads TGTGCCAGTAGTCCCGGGACAAGGGTTTGGACTGGAGCTTTCTTT. Translated: CASSPGTRVWTGAFF.